Each of the 22 T cell receptor beta chains below was sequenced from the same sample in a study of tissue T cells after allogeneic stem cell transplantation. Using immunoSEQ multiplex PCR, the repertoire was profiled, and TCRdb retains in-frame clones only, with some absent. The table has some 45,000 clones, roughly 92% seen once; the top ten hold under 4%. The source was blood, collected before transplantation. The receptor source for this set is a woman aged 35-70 years who later had graft-versus-host disease after an allogeneic stem cell transplant.

The chain combines TRBV4-3 with TRBJ2-1, with 10 nucleotides matching TRBD2. The CDR3 contains 16 residues. J was trimmed by 8 bases and V by 2 bases; bases with no gene match: 9. Germline V gene lookup returns CDR1 LGHNA and CDR2 YSLEER. The CDR3 sequence: CASSQTGTSVGHEQFF. CDR3 nucleotides: TGCGCCAGCAGCCAAACCGGGACTAGCGTGGGGCATGAGCAGTTCTTC.

The gene calls are TRBV7-9 and TRBJ2-2; D is undetermined. The CDR3 runs 16 residues. Germline CDR1 SEHNR, CDR2 FQNEAQ (reference sequence). Trimming stripped 7 bases from V and 0 bases from J, with 15 bases between. Here the CDR3 reads CASTEDIAANTGELFF. The CDR3 DNA is TGTGCCAGCACCGAAGACATCGCTGCGAACACCGGGGAGCTGTTTTTT.

This clone was counted only a few times. The chain couples TRBV4-3 to TRBJ2-1; 11 positions match TRBD1. The CDR3 contains 16 residues. After removal of 0 bases from V and 3 bases from J, the junction contained 1 base not matched to a gene. Per the germline V gene, CDR1 is LGHNA and CDR2 is YSLEER. CDR3 bases: TGCGCCAGCAGCCAAGATGGGACAGGGGGCTACAATGAGCAGTTCTTC. This sequence encodes CASSQDGTGGYNEQFF.

This rearrangement joins TRBV6-2 or TRBV6-3 to TRBJ2-5, with 9 bases matching TRBD2. The CDR3 length is 16 residues. Trimming took 0 bases from V and 2 from J; bases not matched to a gene: 4. Germline CDR1 MNHEY, CDR2 SVGEGT. The DNA for the CDR3 is TGTGCCAGCAGTTACTCTAGCGGGAGAGGACAAGAGACCCAGTACTTC. It codes for CASSYSSGRGQETQYF.

This clone has a single count. The chain's CDR3 is CASRRGGSHYANTGELFF. CDR3 bases: TGTGCCAGCAGGAGGGGGGGCAGCCACTACGCGAACACCGGGGAGCTGTTTTTT. The genes are TRBV28 and TRBJ2-2; possible D gene TRBD2, 7 bases. Germline CDR1 is MDHEN and CDR2 is SYDVKM. The CDR3 length is 18 residues. The V and J ends lost 6 bases and 0 bases respectively, with 20 bases between them.

The V and J genes are TRBV20-1 and TRBJ1-1; possible D gene TRBD1, 5 bases. The CDR3 consists of 13 residues. Trimming shortened V by 3 bases and J by 1 base, and 9 bases separated the two germline ends. The V gene's germline CDR1 is DFQATT and CDR2 SNEGSKA (reference sequence). The CDR3: CSASPGSNTEAFF. The CDR3 DNA sequence: TGCAGTGCTAGTCCAGGGTCGAACACTGAAGCTTTCTTT.

The genes are TRBV18 and TRBJ1-3; 8 bases align to TRBD1. This CDR3 contains 17 residues. The V gene end was trimmed by 3 bases and the J gene end by 0 bases; junction bases not matched to a gene: 7. Per germline, CDR1 KGHSH and CDR2 LQKENI. The CDR3 DNA sequence: TGTGCCAGCTCACCCGGACAGGGTCCACGCTCTGGAAACACCATATATTTT. Its translation is CASSPGQGPRSGNTIYF.

This chain joins TRBV5-6 and TRBJ2-5; the D gene is possibly TRBD2 (6 bases). There are 16 residues in the CDR3. The V end lost 4 bases, the J end lost 0 bases, and 16 bases lay between the germline ends. Germline CDR1 is SGHDT and CDR2 is YYEEEE. The CDR3, as DNA: TGTGCCAGCAGCACACTAGCCCCTGCCTACCAAGAGACCCAGTACTTC. As protein: CASSTLAPAYQETQYF.

V is TRBV14 and J is TRBJ2-5; D gene ambiguous. CDR3 length: 12 residues. Trimming removed 4 bases at V and 5 bases at J, with 8 bases between. CDR1 and CDR2 from the germline V gene are SGHDN and FVKESK. The DNA for the CDR3 is TGTGCCAGCAGCCGGGTGGGGGAGACCCAGTACTTC. It is translated as CASSRVGETQYF.

The J gene is TRBJ2-1, the V gene TRBV30; 11 bases line up with TRBD2. Losses at the gene ends were 7 bases for V and 4 bases for J; bases not matched to a gene: 6. The CDR3 loop spans 14 amino acids. In germline, CDR1 is GTSNPN, CDR2 SVGIG (reference sequence). The DNA of the CDR3 is TGTGCCTTAAGACTAGCGGGGTTTTACAATGAGCAGTTCTTC. Protein product: CALRLAGFYNEQFF.

This chain connects TRBV7-2 to TRBJ2-3; D unclear. Trimming removed 3 bases at V and 2 bases at J, with 6 bases between. The CDR3 has 13 residues. Germline values: CDR1 SGHTA, CDR2 FQGNSA. The CDR3 spells CASSFLPTDTQYF. The CDR3, as DNA: TGTGCCAGCAGCTTTCTTCCCACAGATACGCAGTATTTT. Supplemented by reference TRBV7-2 and TRBJ2-3, the full variable domain reads GAGVSQSPSNKVTEKGKDVELRCDPISGHTALYWYRQSLGQGLEFLIYFQGNSAPDKSGLPSDRFSAERTGGSVSTLTIQRTQQEDSAVYLCASSFLPTDTQYFGPGTRLTVL.

This clone appeared a few times. The genes are TRBV11-2 and TRBJ1-2; maybe TRBD1 (5 bases). This CDR3 is built from 14 residues. V lost 0 bases to trimming and J lost 7 bases, with 12 bases between them. Germline values: CDR1 SGHAT, CDR2 FQNNGV. CDR3 sequence reads: CASSLDLGGSGYTF. DNA of the CDR3: TGTGCCAGCAGCTTAGATCTCGGGGGATCTGGCTACACCTTC.

This chain uses TRBV7-9 with TRBJ2-5; perhaps TRBD2 as D (5 bases). CDR1 and CDR2 from the germline V gene are SEHNR and FQNEAQ (reference sequence). V was clipped by 3 bases and J by 1 base, with 9 bases between them. This CDR3 contains 14 residues. CDR3 coding DNA: TGTGCCAGCAGCTTGGGGAGCGGCCAAGAGACCCAGTACTTC. It is translated as CASSLGSGQETQYF.

The chain recombines TRBV28 with TRBJ1-3, with TRBD1 as a possible D gene (5 bases). The V gene lost 7 bases and the J gene lost 0 bases, with 13 bases spanning the gap. In germline, CDR1 is MDHEN, CDR2 SYDVKM. The CDR3 sequence is 15 residues long. Here the CDR3 DNA reads TGTGCCAGCACCGGCCCAGGGAGCTCTGGAAACACCATATATTTT. Its translation is CASTGPGSSGNTIYF.

The CDR3 loop reads CASSQERGYEQFF. The DNA for the CDR3 is TGCGCCAGCAGCCAAGAACGGGGTTATGAGCAGTTCTTC. The V and J genes are TRBV4-3 and TRBJ2-1, with D maybe TRBD2 (5 bases). Germline V CDR1 and CDR2: LGHNA, YSLEER. With 0 bases removed from V and 8 bases from J, the gap between germline ends came to 8 bases. The CDR3 has 13 residues.

This chain joins TRBV10-3 and TRBJ2-7; 9 bases fit TRBD1. Germline V gives CDR1 ENHRY, CDR2 SYGVKD. This CDR3 contains 13 residues. J was trimmed by 1 base and V by 6 bases; bases with no gene match: 1. The CDR3 reads CAIRTGGSYEQYF. DNA of the CDR3: TGTGCCATCAGGACAGGGGGATCCTACGAGCAGTACTTC.

This chain joins TRBV5-6 and TRBJ2-3; D may be TRBD1 (5 bases). The CDR3 runs 16 residues. Deletions cut 0 bases from V and 0 bases from J, with 11 bases between. CDR1 and CDR2 (germline): SGHDT, YYEEEE. CDR3 in amino acids: CASSLAWGPSTDTQYF. As DNA, the CDR3 is TGTGCCAGCAGCTTGGCTTGGGGCCCCAGCACAGATACGCAGTATTTT.

The chain links TRBV6-5 to TRBJ2-1, with D perhaps assigned TRBD1 or TRBD2 (5 bases each). CDR3 length equals 15 residues. The germline V gene encodes CDR1 MNHEY and CDR2 SVGAGI. V dropped 7 bases and J dropped 1 base, with 14 bases sitting between them. The CDR3 nucleotides are TGTGCCAGCACTGGGACCCGACGGTCCTACAATGAGCAGTTCTTC. Translated: CASTGTRRSYNEQFF.

In the case of this clone: The germline gene is not matched at one end of the junction; a read error may be the cause. This chain links TRBV28 with TRBJ1-5, with 11 bases that match TRBD1. From germline, CDR1 is MDHEN and CDR2 SYDVKM. The CDR3 consists of 12 residues. The CDR3 reads CASSLDRGPRDF. The CDR3 DNA reads TGTGCCAGCAGCCTGGACAGGGGGCCTCGGGATTTT.

The gene calls are TRBV12-3 or TRBV12-4 and TRBJ1-6; D might be TRBD1 (5 bases). This CDR3 contains 12 residues. With 1 base removed from V and 11 bases from J, the gap between germline ends came to 6 bases. The CDR3 spells CASSLGQPPLHF. The CDR3 DNA sequence: TGTGCCAGCAGTTTAGGACAGCCACCCCTCCACTTT.

The chain recombines TRBV15 with TRBJ2-7; D not resolved. CDR3 length: 15 amino acids. The V end lost 0 bases, the J end lost 0 bases, and 9 bases lay between the germline ends. Germline V gene sequence: CDR1 LNHNV, CDR2 YYDKDF (reference sequence). CDR3 nucleotides: TGTGCCACCAGCAGAGACCGACATGCCTCCTACGAGCAGTACTTC. Residues: CATSRDRHASYEQYF. Variable domain in full (rest from reference TRBV15 and TRBJ2-7): DAMVIQNPRYQVTQFGKPVTLSCSQTLNHNVMYWYQQKSSQAPKLLFHYYDKDFNNEADTPDNFQSRRPNTSFCFLDIRSPGLGDTAMYLCATSRDRHASYEQYFGPGTRLTVT.

The chain recombines TRBV19 with TRBJ2-1; no clear D gene. Germline CDR1 reads LNHDA; CDR2 reads SQIVND (reference sequence). The CDR3 runs 14 residues. The V end lost 1 base, the J end lost 8 bases, and 12 bases lay between the germline ends. CDR3 residues: CASSIGWGIDEQFF. In DNA form, the CDR3 reads TGTGCCAGTAGTATAGGGTGGGGAATCGATGAGCAGTTCTTC.